A selection of T cell receptor beta chains follows, all from one sample in a study of beta chain features in type 1 diabetes. The repertoire was sequenced with immunoSEQ multiplex PCR; TCRdb's copy has only in-frame clones and lacks some. The sample consists of roughly 700,000 clones, around an eighth of them appearing once. Material: naive CD4+ T cells from blood. Receptor source: a man aged 18 to 29 with type 1 diabetes. CDR3s include the opening cysteine and the closing phenylalanine or tryptophan. The D gene is left open where the match is weak. Size is stated for part of the rows, as once, few or many counts, or as a class when the clone is expanded.

d_call: NA
v_call: TRBV4-2
j_call: TRBJ1-4
clone_size: few
cdr3_aa: CASSQGPATNEKLFF
cdr3_nt: TGTGCCAGCAGCCAAGGCCCAGCAACTAATGAAAAACTGTTTTTT

d_call: NA
v_call: TRBV7-9
j_call: TRBJ2-7
clone_size: once
cdr3_aa: CASSLGGDSIIF
cdr3_nt: TGTGCCAGCAGCTTAGGAGGAGACTCTATAATCTTC

d_call: NA
v_call: TRBV13
j_call: TRBJ1-1
clone_size: few
cdr3_aa: CASSPGQPNTEAFF
cdr3_nt: TGTGCCAGCAGCCCGGGGCAGCCGAACACTGAAGCTTTCTTT

d_call: TRBD1
v_call: TRBV19
j_call: TRBJ1-2
clone_size: few
cdr3_aa: CASQTGARSYGYTF
cdr3_nt: TGTGCCAGTCAAACAGGGGCCCGTTCCTATGGCTACACCTTC

d_call: NA
v_call: TRBV28
j_call: TRBJ2-5
clone_size: few
cdr3_aa: CASHAVTPKETQYF
cdr3_nt: TGTGCCAGCCATGCTGTAACGCCGAAAGAGACCCAGTACTTC

d_call: NA
v_call: TRBV6-5
j_call: TRBJ1-2
clone_size: NA
cdr3_aa: CASSRRNDGYTF
cdr3_nt: TGTGCCAGCAGCCGAAGGAACGATGGCTACACCTTC

d_call: NA
v_call: TRBV9
j_call: TRBJ1-2
clone_size: NA
cdr3_aa: CASSRGGPGIGGYTF
cdr3_nt: TGTGCCAGCAGCCGGGGGGGCCCCGGAATTGGCGGCTACACCTTC

d_call: NA
v_call: TRBV9
j_call: TRBJ1-1
clone_size: few
cdr3_aa: CASSVGGGGTEAFF
cdr3_nt: TGTGCCAGCAGCGTAGGTGGAGGCGGCACTGAAGCTTTCTTT

d_call: NA
v_call: TRBV21-1
j_call: TRBJ1-5
clone_size: few
cdr3_aa: CASSKAGERQGPYSNQPQHF
cdr3_nt: TGTGCCAGCAGCAAAGCGGGGGAAAGACAAGGGCCTTATAGCAATCAGCCCCAGCATTTT

d_call: NA
v_call: TRBV7-9
j_call: TRBJ1-1
clone_size: few
cdr3_aa: CASTRGEGNTEAFF
cdr3_nt: TGTGCCAGCACCCGAGGGGAGGGGAACACTGAAGCTTTCTTT

d_call: TRBD1
v_call: TRBV7-9
j_call: TRBJ2-2
clone_size: NA
cdr3_aa: CASSSRAWDRDVGELFF
cdr3_nt: TGTGCCAGCAGCTCCAGAGCGTGGGACAGGGACGTCGGGGAGCTGTTTTTT

d_call: TRBD2
v_call: TRBV7-2
j_call: TRBJ2-1
clone_size: few
cdr3_aa: CASSLASTAGDNEQFF
cdr3_nt: TGTGCCAGCAGCTTAGCCTCTACGGCGGGGGACAATGAGCAGTTCTTC

d_call: TRBD1
v_call: TRBV5-1
j_call: TRBJ2-2
clone_size: NA
cdr3_aa: CASSPGQGGAGELFF
cdr3_nt: TGCGCCAGCAGCCCGGGACAGGGAGGCGCCGGGGAGCTGTTTTTT

d_call: NA
v_call: TRBV7-9
j_call: TRBJ2-1
clone_size: NA
cdr3_aa: CASSPQGTLREQFF
cdr3_nt: TGTGCCAGCAGCCCCCAGGGGACCCTCCGGGAGCAGTTCTTC

d_call: NA
v_call: TRBV7-2
j_call: TRBJ1-5
clone_size: few
cdr3_aa: CASSPSPAGVQPQHF
cdr3_nt: TGTGCCAGCAGCCCGAGCCCCGCAGGGGTCCAGCCCCAGCATTTT

d_call: NA
v_call: TRBV27
j_call: TRBJ2-7
clone_size: NA
cdr3_aa: CASSLAARLYEQYF
cdr3_nt: TGTGCCAGCAGTTTGGCCGCCAGGTTGTACGAGCAGTACTTC

d_call: TRBD1
v_call: TRBV7-9
j_call: TRBJ2-3
clone_size: NA
cdr3_aa: CASSNWGTGLSTDTQYF
cdr3_nt: TGTGCCAGCAGCAATTGGGGGACAGGGCTGTCGACAGATACGCAGTATTTT

d_call: TRBD1
v_call: TRBV30
j_call: TRBJ1-5
clone_size: NA
cdr3_aa: CAWGQGARRQPQHF
cdr3_nt: TGTGCCTGGGGCCAGGGGGCACGGAGACAGCCCCAGCATTTT

d_call: NA
v_call: TRBV18
j_call: TRBJ2-3
clone_size: few
cdr3_aa: CASSPPGNTDTQYF
cdr3_nt: TGTGCCAGCTCACCACCGGGAAACACAGATACGCAGTATTTT

d_call: NA
v_call: TRBV6-6
j_call: TRBJ1-4
clone_size: few
cdr3_aa: CASSSRLEGNEKLFF
cdr3_nt: TGTGCCAGCAGTTCCCGCCTCGAAGGGAATGAAAAACTGTTTTTT

d_call: TRBD1
v_call: TRBV2
j_call: TRBJ1-2
clone_size: few
cdr3_aa: CASSYLGQGSGYTF
cdr3_nt: TGTGCCAGCAGTTATTTGGGACAGGGTAGTGGCTACACCTTC

d_call: NA
v_call: TRBV6-1
j_call: TRBJ2-1
clone_size: NA
cdr3_aa: CASYPPGDPNNEQFF
cdr3_nt: TGTGCCAGCTACCCTCCCGGGGACCCGAACAATGAGCAGTTCTTC